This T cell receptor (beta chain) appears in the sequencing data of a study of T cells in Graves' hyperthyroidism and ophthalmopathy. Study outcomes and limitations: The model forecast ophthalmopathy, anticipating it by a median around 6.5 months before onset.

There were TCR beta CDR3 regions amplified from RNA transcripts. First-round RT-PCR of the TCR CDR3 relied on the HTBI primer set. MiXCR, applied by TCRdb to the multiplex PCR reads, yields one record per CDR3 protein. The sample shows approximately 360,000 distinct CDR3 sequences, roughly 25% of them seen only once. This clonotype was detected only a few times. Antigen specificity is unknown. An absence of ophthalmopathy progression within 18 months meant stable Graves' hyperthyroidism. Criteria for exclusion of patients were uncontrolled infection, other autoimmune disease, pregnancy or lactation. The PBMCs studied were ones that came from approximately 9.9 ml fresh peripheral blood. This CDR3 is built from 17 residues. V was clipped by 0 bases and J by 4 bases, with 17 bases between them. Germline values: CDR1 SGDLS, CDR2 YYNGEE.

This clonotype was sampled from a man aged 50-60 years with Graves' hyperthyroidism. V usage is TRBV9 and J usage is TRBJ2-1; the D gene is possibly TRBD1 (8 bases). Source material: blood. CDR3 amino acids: CASSVGGGTGRYNEQFF. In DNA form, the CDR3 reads TGTGCCAGCAGCGTAGGGGGAGGGACAGGCCGATACAATGAGCAGTTCTTC.